Sequencing of this T cell receptor beta chain was carried out in a study of shared clonotypes between healthy human individuals. Assay used: immunoSEQ multiplex PCR; TCRdb lists only in-frame clones, some missing. The sample records 850,000 to 1,200,000 clones, approximately 70% being singletons. CDR3 length: 13 amino acids. V lost 4 bases to trimming and J lost 4 bases, with 10 bases between them. The germline V gene has CDR1 WNHNN and CDR2 SYGVQD (reference sequence). This TCR derives from a man in his late teens or twenties in good health. Sequencing input: memory CD4+ T cells sorted from blood. Subset specified: CD45RA-negative fraction. The gene calls are TRBV10-1 and TRBJ1-2; tentative D call: TRBD1 (6 bases). CDR3 sequence: CASSGGQSYGYTF. The CDR3 DNA sequence: TGCGCCAGCAGTGGAGGACAGAGCTATGGCTACACCTTC.